This TCR beta chain was captured in a study of blood T cells in healthy people across ages. Concerning this clonotype: No antigen is known for it.

Trimming pared 0 bases from V and 5 bases from J, leaving 8 bases between. The germline V gene has CDR1 SGHRS and CDR2 YFSETQ. This CDR3 has 13 amino acids. The authors ran a second PCR of about 7 to 12 cycles using a sample-barcoded 5' primer and a J-beta primer mix. MiXCR was run by TCRdb on the 5' RACE reads, yielding one entry per CDR3 protein. Of about 1.6 million distinct CDR3 sequences in the sample, around 35% were seen once. Points from the study as a whole: Strong correlation existed between TCR beta diversity and naive T cell percentage. Naive CD4+ cell counts and diversity both ran higher in long-lived than in aged donors.

This TCR was recovered from a woman between 25 and 40 years old in good health. The V gene is TRBV5-1, the J gene TRBJ2-5; D unclear. Sequenced: blood. This chain's CDR3 is CASSLVMGETQYF. The DNA of the CDR3 is TGCGCCAGCAGCTTGGTGATGGGGGAGACCCAGTACTTC.